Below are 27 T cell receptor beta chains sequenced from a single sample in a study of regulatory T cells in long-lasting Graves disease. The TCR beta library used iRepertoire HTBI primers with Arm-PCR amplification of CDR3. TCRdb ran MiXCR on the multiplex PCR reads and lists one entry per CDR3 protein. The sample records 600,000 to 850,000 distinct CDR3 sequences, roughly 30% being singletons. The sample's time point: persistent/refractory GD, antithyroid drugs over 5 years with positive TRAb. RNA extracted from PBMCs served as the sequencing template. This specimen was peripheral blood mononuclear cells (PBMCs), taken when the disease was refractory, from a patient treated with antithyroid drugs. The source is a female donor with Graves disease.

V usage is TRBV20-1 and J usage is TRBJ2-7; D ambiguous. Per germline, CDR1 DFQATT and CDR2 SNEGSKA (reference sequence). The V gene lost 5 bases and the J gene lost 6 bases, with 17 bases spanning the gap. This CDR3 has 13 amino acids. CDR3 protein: CSAFLIQGREQYF. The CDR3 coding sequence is TGCAGTGCTTTCCTCATCCAAGGTCGCGAGCAGTACTTC.

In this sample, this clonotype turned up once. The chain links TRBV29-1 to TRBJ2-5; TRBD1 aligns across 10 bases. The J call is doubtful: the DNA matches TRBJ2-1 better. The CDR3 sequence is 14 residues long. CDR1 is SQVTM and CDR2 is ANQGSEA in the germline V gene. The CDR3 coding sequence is TGCAGCGTTGGGAGGGGACAGGGGAAAAATGAGCAGTTCTTC. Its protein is CSVGRGQGKNEQFF.

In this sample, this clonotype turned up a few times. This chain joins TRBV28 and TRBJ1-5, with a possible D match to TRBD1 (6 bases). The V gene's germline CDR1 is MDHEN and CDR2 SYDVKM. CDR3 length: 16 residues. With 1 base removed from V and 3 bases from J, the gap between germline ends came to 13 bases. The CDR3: CASSLSLDSYNQPQHF. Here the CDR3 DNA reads TGTGCCAGCAGTTTATCGCTGGACAGTTACAATCAGCCCCAGCATTTT.

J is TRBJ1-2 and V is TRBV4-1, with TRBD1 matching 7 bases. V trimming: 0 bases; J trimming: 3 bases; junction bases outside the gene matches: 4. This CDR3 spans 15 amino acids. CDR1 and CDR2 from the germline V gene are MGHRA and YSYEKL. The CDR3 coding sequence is TGCGCCAGCAGCCAAGAGACAGGGTACGACTATGGCTACACCTTC. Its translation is CASSQETGYDYGYTF.

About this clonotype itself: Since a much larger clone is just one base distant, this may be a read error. CDR3 in amino acids: CASSPPGINIQYF. CDR3 nucleotide sequence: TGTGCCAGCAGCCCCCCCGGGATAAACATTCAGTACTTC. V gene TRBV11-2 combines with J gene TRBJ2-4; a possible D gene is TRBD2 (5 bases). CDR3 length: 13 residues. Germline values: CDR1 SGHAT, CDR2 FQNNGV. V was shortened by 5 bases and J by 6 bases, with 11 bases between the two germline ends.

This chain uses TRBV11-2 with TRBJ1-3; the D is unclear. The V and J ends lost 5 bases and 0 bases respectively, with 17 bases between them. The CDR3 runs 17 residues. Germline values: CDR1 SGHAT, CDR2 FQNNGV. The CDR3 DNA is TGTGCCAGCAGCCCCAATTCCTTCCCCAACTCTGGAAACACCATATATTTT. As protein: CASSPNSFPNSGNTIYF.

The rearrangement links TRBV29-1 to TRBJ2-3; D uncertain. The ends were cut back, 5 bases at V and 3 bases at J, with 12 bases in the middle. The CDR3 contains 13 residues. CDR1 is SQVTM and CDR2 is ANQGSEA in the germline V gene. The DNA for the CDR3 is TGCAGCGTTAGACCGGATGGGACAGATACGCAGTATTTT. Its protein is CSVRPDGTDTQYF.

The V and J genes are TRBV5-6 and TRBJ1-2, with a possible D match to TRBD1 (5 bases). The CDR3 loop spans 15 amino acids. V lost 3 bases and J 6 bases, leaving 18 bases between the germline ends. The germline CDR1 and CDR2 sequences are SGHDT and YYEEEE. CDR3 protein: CASSSQVLTQNGYTF. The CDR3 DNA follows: TGTGCCAGCAGCTCACAGGTTTTAACCCAAAATGGCTACACCTTC. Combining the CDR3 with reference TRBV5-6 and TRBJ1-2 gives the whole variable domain DAGVTQSPTHLIKTRGQQVTLRCSPKSGHDTVSWYQQALGQGPQFIFQYYEEEERQRGNFPDRFSGHQFPNYSSELNVNALLLGDSALYLCASSSQVLTQNGYTFGSGTRLTVV.

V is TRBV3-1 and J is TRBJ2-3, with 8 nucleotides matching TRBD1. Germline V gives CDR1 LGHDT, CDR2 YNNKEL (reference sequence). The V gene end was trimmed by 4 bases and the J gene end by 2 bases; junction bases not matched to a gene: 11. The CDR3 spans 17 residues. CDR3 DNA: TGTGCCAGCAGCCTACGGACAGGGAGGAAAGACACAGATACGCAGTATTTT. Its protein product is CASSLRTGRKDTDTQYF.

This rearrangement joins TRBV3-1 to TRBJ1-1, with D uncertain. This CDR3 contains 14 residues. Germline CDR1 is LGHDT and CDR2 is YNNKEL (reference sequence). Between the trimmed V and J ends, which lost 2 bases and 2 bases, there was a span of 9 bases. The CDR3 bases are TGTGCCAGCAGCCAAAGACATCTAAACACTGAAGCTTTCTTT. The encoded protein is CASSQRHLNTEAFF.

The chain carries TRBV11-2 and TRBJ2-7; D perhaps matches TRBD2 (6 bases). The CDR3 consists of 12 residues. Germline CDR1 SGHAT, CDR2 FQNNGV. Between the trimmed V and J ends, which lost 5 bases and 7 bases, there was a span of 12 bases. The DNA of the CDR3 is TGTGCCAGCAGCCGTAGCGGTACGGAGCAGTACTTC. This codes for CASSRSGTEQYF. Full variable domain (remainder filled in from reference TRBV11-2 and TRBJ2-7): EAGVAQSPRYKIIEKRQSVAFWCNPISGHATLYWYQQILGQGPKLLIQFQNNGVVDDSQLPKDRFSAERLKGVDSTLKIQPAKLEDSAVYLCASSRSGTEQYFGPGTRLTVT.

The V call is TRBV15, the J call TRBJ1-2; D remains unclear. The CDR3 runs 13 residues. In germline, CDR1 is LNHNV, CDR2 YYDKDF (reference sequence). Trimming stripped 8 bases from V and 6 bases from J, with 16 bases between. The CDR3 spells CATGGVRWDGYTF. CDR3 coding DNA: TGTGCCACCGGTGGCGTCCGCTGGGATGGCTACACCTTC.

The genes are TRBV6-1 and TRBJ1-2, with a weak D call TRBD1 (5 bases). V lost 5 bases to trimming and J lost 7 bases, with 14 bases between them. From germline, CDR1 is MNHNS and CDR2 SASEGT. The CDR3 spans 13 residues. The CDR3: CASSMPLGTGYTF. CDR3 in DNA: TGTGCCAGCAGTATGCCTCTGGGGACTGGCTACACCTTC.

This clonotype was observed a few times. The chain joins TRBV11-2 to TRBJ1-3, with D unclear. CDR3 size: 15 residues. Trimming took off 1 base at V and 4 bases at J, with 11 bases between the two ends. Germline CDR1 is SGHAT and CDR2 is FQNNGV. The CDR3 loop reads CASSLVEGYGNTIYF. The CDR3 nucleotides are TGTGCCAGCAGCTTAGTGGAGGGATACGGAAACACCATATATTTT.

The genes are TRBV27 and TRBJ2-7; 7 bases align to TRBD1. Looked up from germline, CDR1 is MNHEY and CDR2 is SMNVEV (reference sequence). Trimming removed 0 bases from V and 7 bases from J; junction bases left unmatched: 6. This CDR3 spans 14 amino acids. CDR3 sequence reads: CASSLSLQGSEQYF. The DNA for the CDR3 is TGTGCCAGCAGTTTATCGTTACAGGGGTCTGAGCAGTACTTC.

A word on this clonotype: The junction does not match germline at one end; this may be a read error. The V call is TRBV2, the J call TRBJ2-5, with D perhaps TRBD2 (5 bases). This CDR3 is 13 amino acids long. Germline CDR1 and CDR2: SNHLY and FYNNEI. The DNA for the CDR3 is TGTACCAGCAGAGCCGGGGTCCAAGAGACCCAGTACTTC. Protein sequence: CTSRAGVQETQYF.

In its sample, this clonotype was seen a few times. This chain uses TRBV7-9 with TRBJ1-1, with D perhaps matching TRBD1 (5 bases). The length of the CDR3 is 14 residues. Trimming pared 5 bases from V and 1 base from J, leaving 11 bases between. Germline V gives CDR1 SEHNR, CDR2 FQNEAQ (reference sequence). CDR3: CASSTNRWNTEAFF. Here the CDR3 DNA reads TGTGCCAGCAGCACAAACAGGTGGAACACTGAAGCTTTCTTT.

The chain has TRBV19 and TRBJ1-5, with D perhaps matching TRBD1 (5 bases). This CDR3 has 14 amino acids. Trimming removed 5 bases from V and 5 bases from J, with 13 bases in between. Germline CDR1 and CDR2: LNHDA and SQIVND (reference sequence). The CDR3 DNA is TGTGCCAGTAGTCCCAGGGTTCAGGATCAGCCCCAGCATTTT. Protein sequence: CASSPRVQDQPQHF.

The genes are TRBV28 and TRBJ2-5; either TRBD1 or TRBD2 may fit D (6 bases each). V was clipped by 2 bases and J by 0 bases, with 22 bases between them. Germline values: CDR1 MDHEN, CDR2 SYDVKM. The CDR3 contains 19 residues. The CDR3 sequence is CASSLVPGHTSRDQETQYF. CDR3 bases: TGTGCCAGCAGTTTAGTTCCGGGACACACTAGCAGGGACCAAGAGACCCAGTACTTC.

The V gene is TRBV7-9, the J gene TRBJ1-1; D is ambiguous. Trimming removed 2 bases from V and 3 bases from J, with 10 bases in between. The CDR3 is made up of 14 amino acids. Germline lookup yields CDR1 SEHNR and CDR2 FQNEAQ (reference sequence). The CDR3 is CASSLNRKDTEAFF. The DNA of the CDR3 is TGTGCCAGCAGCTTAAATAGGAAGGACACTGAAGCTTTCTTT. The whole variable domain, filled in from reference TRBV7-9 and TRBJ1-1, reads DTGVSQNPRHKITKRGQNVTFRCDPISEHNRLYWYRQTLGQGPEFLTYFQNEAQLEKSRLLSDRFSAERPKGSFSTLEIQRTEQGDSAMYLCASSLNRKDTEAFFGQGTRLTVV.

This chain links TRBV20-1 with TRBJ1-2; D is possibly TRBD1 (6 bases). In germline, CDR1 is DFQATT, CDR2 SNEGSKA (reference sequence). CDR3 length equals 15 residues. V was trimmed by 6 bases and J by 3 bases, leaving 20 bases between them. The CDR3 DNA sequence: TGCAGTGCCTACGAATCACCCAGGGGTTACTATGGCTACACCTTC. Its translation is CSAYESPRGYYGYTF.

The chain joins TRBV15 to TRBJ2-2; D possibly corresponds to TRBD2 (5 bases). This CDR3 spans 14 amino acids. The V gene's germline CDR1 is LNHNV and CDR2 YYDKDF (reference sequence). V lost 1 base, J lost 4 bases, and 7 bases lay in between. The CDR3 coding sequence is TGTGCCACCAGCAGAGGTACTAGCACCGGGGAGCTGTTTTTT. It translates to CATSRGTSTGELFF.

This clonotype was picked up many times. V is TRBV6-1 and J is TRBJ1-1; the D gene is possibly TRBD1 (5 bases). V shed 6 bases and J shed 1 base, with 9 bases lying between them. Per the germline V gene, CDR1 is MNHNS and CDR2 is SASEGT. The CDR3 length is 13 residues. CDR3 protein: CASRRQRNTEAFF. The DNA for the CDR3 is TGTGCCAGCAGACGACAGAGGAACACTGAAGCTTTCTTT.

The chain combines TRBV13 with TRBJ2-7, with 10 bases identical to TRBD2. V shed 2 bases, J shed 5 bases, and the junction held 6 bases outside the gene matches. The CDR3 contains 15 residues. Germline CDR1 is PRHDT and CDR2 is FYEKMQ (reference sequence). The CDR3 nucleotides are TGTGCCAGCAGCTTATCGCTAGCGGGAGTAGACGAGCAGTACTTC. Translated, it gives CASSLSLAGVDEQYF.

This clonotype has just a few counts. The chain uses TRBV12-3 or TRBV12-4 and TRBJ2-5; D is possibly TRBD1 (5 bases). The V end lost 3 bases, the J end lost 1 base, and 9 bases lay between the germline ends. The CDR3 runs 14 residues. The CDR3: CASSFSQGQETQYF. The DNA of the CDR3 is TGTGCCAGCAGTTTTAGTCAGGGCCAAGAGACCCAGTACTTC.

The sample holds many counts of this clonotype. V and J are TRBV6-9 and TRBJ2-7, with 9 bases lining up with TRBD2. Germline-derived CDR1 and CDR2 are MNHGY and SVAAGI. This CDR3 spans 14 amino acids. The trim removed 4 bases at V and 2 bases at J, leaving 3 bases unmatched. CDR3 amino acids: CASSLTSGTYEQYF. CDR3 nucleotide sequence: TGTGCCAGCAGTTTGACTAGCGGTACCTACGAGCAGTACTTC.

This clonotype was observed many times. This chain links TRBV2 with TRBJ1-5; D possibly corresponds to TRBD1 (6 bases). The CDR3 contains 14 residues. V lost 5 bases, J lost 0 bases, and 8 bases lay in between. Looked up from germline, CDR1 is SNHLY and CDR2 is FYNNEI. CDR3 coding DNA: TGTGCCAGCAGTCAGGGGCCTAGCAATCAGCCCCAGCATTTT. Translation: CASSQGPSNQPQHF.